These 24 T cell receptor beta chains originate from one sample sequenced in a study of cytomegalovirus exposure and HLA in healthy donors. Primers for the PCR totalled 60 Vbeta and 13 Jbeta. Sequenced by immunoSEQ multiplex PCR; TCRdb stores in-frame clones only, minus some. Among fewer than 150,000 clones listed, over 70% were seen once. Specimen: PBMCs. Source of these receptors: a female donor in good health and CMV-seropositive.

The rearrangement links TRBV27 to TRBJ1-1; D is undetermined. Germline assignment: CDR1 MNHEY and CDR2 SMNVEV (reference sequence). V dropped 0 bases and J dropped 1 base, with 3 bases sitting between them. This CDR3 comprises 13 residues. The CDR3 region is CASSLSRNTEAFF. In DNA form, the CDR3 reads TGTGCCAGCAGTTTATCGAGGAACACTGAAGCTTTCTTT.

The rearrangement uses TRBV9 and TRBJ1-3; D is unclear. CDR3 size: 15 residues. Germline V gene data show CDR1 as SGDLS and CDR2 as YYNGEE. Trimming took 0 bases from V and 0 from J, leaving 7 bases between them. DNA for the CDR3: TGTGCCAGCAGCGTAGCTACAGCCTCTGGAAACACCATATATTTT. Translating gives CASSVATASGNTIYF.

The chain has TRBV20-1 and TRBJ2-7; D might be TRBD1 (5 bases). V shed 6 bases and J shed 9 bases, with 15 bases lying between them. This CDR3 contains 11 residues. Looked up from germline, CDR1 is DFQATT and CDR2 is SNEGSKA (reference sequence). The CDR3 coding sequence is TGCAGTGCCGGACAAGGGGAAGGGCAGTACTTC. Protein sequence: CSAGQGEGQYF.

This sequence joins TRBV6-5 and TRBJ1-6, with D tentatively TRBD1 (6 bases). Trimming removed 2 bases at V and 7 bases at J, with 15 bases between. CDR1 is MNHEY and CDR2 is SVGAGI in the germline V gene. The CDR3 consists of 16 residues. The CDR3 loop reads CASSYRREGGNSPLHF. The CDR3 DNA reads TGTGCCAGCAGTTACAGAAGGGAGGGGGGAAATTCACCCCTCCACTTT.

The chain couples TRBV20-1 to TRBJ2-5; unclear D gene. With 3 bases removed from V and 5 bases from J, the gap between germline ends came to 4 bases. CDR1 DFQATT and CDR2 SNEGSKA come from the germline V gene (reference sequence). This CDR3 contains 10 residues. The CDR3: CSASLETQYF. CDR3 nucleotides: TGCAGTGCTAGTCTCGAGACCCAGTACTTC.

This sequence joins TRBV29-1 and TRBJ2-7; 9 bases line up with TRBD2. Germline CDR1 and CDR2: SQVTM and ANQGSEA. The V gene end was trimmed by 4 bases and the J gene end by 3 bases; junction bases not matched to a gene: 1. This CDR3 comprises 12 residues. CDR3 amino acids: CSVGLADYEQYF. The DNA of the CDR3 is TGCAGCGTTGGACTAGCGGACTACGAGCAGTACTTC.

The chain links TRBV4-1 to TRBJ2-2; perhaps TRBD1 as D (6 bases). V shed 0 bases and J shed 6 bases, with 8 bases lying between them. The CDR3 is 14 residues long. The V gene's germline CDR1 is MGHRA and CDR2 YSYEKL. The DNA of the CDR3 is TGCGCCAGCAGCCAAGACAGGGGACCCGGGGAGCTGTTTTTT. Amino acid sequence: CASSQDRGPGELFF.

This clone was found a few times. The genes are TRBV5-6 and TRBJ1-3; maybe TRBD1 (5 bases). CDR3 length: 14 amino acids. Trimming took off 4 bases at V and 2 bases at J, with 10 bases between the two ends. In germline, CDR1 is SGHDT, CDR2 YYEEEE. CDR3 sequence reads: CASSPSGPGNTIYF. The CDR3 DNA reads as TGTGCCAGCAGCCCCTCAGGGCCTGGAAACACCATATATTTT.

The rearrangement uses TRBV27 and TRBJ2-7, with 10 bases matching TRBD1. The CDR3 length is 17 residues. Germline-derived CDR1 and CDR2 are MNHEY and SMNVEV (reference sequence). Trimming cost V 8 bases and J 5 bases; bases outside gene matches: 18. CDR3 in DNA: TGTGCCAGCGGCCGGGACAGGGGACTTCTAAATCTCGACGAGCAGTACTTC. Encoded protein: CASGRDRGLLNLDEQYF.

The chain joins TRBV6-1 to TRBJ2-2; 8 nucleotides align to TRBD2. Germline assignment: CDR1 MNHNS and CDR2 SASEGT. V dropped 7 bases and J dropped 6; count of bases not matched to a gene: 10. The CDR3 is 15 amino acids. The CDR3 reads CASNSGGGRSGELFF. The CDR3 DNA is TGTGCCAGCAACTCGGGGGGGGGTCGGTCCGGGGAGCTGTTTTTT.

The chain has TRBV11-2 and TRBJ1-6, with a tentative D call TRBD1 (6 bases). The CDR3 is made up of 17 amino acids. Germline CDR1 SGHAT, CDR2 FQNNGV. Trimming shortened V by 0 bases and J by 3 bases, and 12 bases separated the two germline ends. The CDR3 DNA reads as TGTGCCAGCAGCTTAGATCCCGACAGGCACTATAATTCACCCCTCCACTTT. Its translation is CASSLDPDRHYNSPLHF.

The rearrangement uses TRBV28 and TRBJ2-7, with 7 bases aligning to TRBD1. This CDR3 is 17 amino acids long. V gave up 4 bases and J gave up 4 bases; unmatched junction bases: 16. Germline V gene sequence: CDR1 MDHEN, CDR2 SYDVKM. The CDR3 nucleotides are TGTGCCAGCAGTTCCGGACCGAGTCACAGGGGAATATACGAGCAGTACTTC. Encoded protein: CASSSGPSHRGIYEQYF.

This clone occurred once. The V and J genes are TRBV30 and TRBJ1-5, with D hard to call. V shed 4 bases and J shed 7 bases, with 14 bases lying between them. CDR1 and CDR2 from the germline V gene are GTSNPN and SVGIG (reference sequence). CDR3 length: 13 residues. The CDR3, as DNA: TGTGCCTGGACGCGGGTGAGTAAGCAGCCCCAGCATTTT. Residues: CAWTRVSKQPQHF.

The gene calls are TRBV19 and TRBJ1-1, with TRBD1 as a possible D gene (6 bases). Per germline, CDR1 LNHDA and CDR2 SQIVND (reference sequence). With 6 bases removed from V and 1 base from J, the gap between germline ends came to 15 bases. The CDR3 length is 15 residues. CDR3 residues: CASSIRGLGNTEAFF. The DNA for the CDR3 is TGTGCCAGTAGCATCAGGGGCCTAGGGAACACTGAAGCTTTCTTT.

The chain joins TRBV10-2 to TRBJ2-7; 9 bases align to TRBD2. This CDR3 spans 14 amino acids. Germline CDR1 and CDR2: WSHSY and SAAADI. The V segment lost 9 bases and the J segment 5 bases; nucleotides outside the gene matches: 11. CDR3 protein: CASTDAGGLDEQYF. Here the CDR3 DNA reads TGCGCCAGTACTGATGCGGGGGGGTTGGACGAGCAGTACTTC.

The chain combines TRBV5-1 with TRBJ1-2, with D uncertain. CDR3 length: 13 residues. Germline V gene lookup returns CDR1 SGHRS and CDR2 YFSETQ. V lost 7 bases and J lost 4, with 14 bases in between. The CDR3 is CASANGMTYGYTF. CDR3 in DNA: TGCGCCAGCGCAAACGGGATGACCTATGGCTACACCTTC.

The J gene is TRBJ2-3, the V gene TRBV5-6; 9 bases match TRBD1. V was pared by 5 bases and J by 5 bases, with 9 bases of the junction left unmatched. The germline V gene encodes CDR1 SGHDT and CDR2 YYEEEE. This CDR3 spans 15 amino acids. The CDR3 coding sequence is TGTGCCAGCAGAACTACAGGGGGCTCAGGAGATACGCAGTATTTT. Translating it yields CASRTTGGSGDTQYF.

The V call is TRBV7-2, the J call TRBJ1-3; D uncertain. Trimming cost V 3 bases and J 4 bases, with 7 bases left between them. Per the germline V gene, CDR1 is SGHTA and CDR2 is FQGNSA. The CDR3 spans 13 residues. The CDR3 is CASSLSEGNTIYF. The CDR3 DNA reads as TGTGCCAGCAGCTTGAGCGAAGGAAACACCATATATTTT.

The rearrangement joins TRBV30 to TRBJ2-1; possibly TRBD1 for D (6 bases). The germline V gene encodes CDR1 GTSNPN and CDR2 SVGIG (reference sequence). The CDR3 loop spans 12 amino acids. V gave up 4 bases and J gave up 13 bases, with 17 bases separating them. The CDR3, as DNA: TGTGCCTGGACCCCCGCAGGGGCATCTCAGTTCTTC. Translating it yields CAWTPAGASQFF.

The chain employs TRBV9 and TRBJ1-2; D gene unclear. The V and J ends lost 0 bases and 2 bases respectively, with 11 bases between them. Germline V gene lookup returns CDR1 SGDLS and CDR2 YYNGEE. The length of the CDR3 is 15 residues. CDR3 nucleotide sequence: TGTGCCAGCAGCGTAGGCCCAAGTCAGAACTATGGCTACACCTTC. It codes for CASSVGPSQNYGYTF.

The J gene is TRBJ2-3, the V gene TRBV27; no definite D call. In germline, CDR1 is MNHEY, CDR2 SMNVEV (reference sequence). V was trimmed by 5 bases and J by 2 bases, leaving 8 bases between them. CDR3 length: 13 residues. The CDR3 loop reads CASSLQYTDTQYF. CDR3 DNA sequence: TGTGCCAGCAGTCTGCAGTACACAGATACGCAGTATTTT.

The chain recombines TRBV27 with TRBJ2-3; tentatively, D is TRBD1 (7 bases). V was trimmed by 8 bases and J by 3 bases, leaving 15 bases between them. The germline gives CDR1 MNHEY, CDR2 SMNVEV (reference sequence). The CDR3 is 14 amino acids. The CDR3 loop reads CASGTTGTTDTQYF. The CDR3 DNA is TGTGCCAGCGGAACGACAGGGACTACAGATACGCAGTATTTT.

The V call is TRBV19, the J call TRBJ1-5; TRBD1 matches at 9 bases. V trimming: 6 bases; J trimming: 2 bases; junction bases outside the gene matches: 2. The germline gives CDR1 LNHDA, CDR2 SQIVND (reference sequence). This CDR3 contains 14 residues. The CDR3 DNA follows: TGTGCCAGTAGCGACAGGGGGGGCAATCAGCCCCAGCATTTT. Amino acid sequence: CASSDRGGNQPQHF.

Here the CDR3 reads CASSYRGGTEAFF. CDR3 bases: TGTGCCAGCAGTTATAGGGGGGGCACTGAAGCTTTCTTT. The rearrangement uses TRBV6-5 and TRBJ1-1; D may be TRBD1 (6 bases). The germline V gene encodes CDR1 MNHEY and CDR2 SVGAGI. This CDR3 spans 13 amino acids. Trimming pared 3 bases from V and 4 bases from J, leaving 9 bases between.